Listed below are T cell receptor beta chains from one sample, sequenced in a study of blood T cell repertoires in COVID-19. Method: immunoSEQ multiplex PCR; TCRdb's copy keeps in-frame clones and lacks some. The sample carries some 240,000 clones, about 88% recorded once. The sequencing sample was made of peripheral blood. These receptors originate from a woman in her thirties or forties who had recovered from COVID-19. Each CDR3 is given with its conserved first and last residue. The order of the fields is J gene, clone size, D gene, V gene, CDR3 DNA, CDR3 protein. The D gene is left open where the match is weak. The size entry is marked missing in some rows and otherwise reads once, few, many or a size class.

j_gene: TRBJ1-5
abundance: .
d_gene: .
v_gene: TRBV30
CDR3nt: TGTGCCTGGGGGGGCGGCGGGAGCAATCAGCCCCAGCATTTT
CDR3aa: CAWGGGGSNQPQHF

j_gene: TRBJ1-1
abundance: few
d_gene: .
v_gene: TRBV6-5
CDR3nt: TGTGCCAGCAGTCGAGGGACACCACCGGCTTTCTTT
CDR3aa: CASSRGTPPAFF

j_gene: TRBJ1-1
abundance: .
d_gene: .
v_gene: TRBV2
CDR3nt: TGTGCCAGCACCAGGGTGAGGACTGAAGCTTTCTTT
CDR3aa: CASTRVRTEAFF

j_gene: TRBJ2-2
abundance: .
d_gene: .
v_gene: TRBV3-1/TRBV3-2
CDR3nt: TGTGCCAGCAGCCGGACAGGGAGGGGTGGAGGAGAGCTGTTTTTT
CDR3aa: CASSRTGRGGGELFF

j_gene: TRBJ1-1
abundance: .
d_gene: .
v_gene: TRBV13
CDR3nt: TGTGCCAGCAGCTCAACGGGACACGCGAACACTGAAGCTTTCTTT
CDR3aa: CASSSTGHANTEAFF

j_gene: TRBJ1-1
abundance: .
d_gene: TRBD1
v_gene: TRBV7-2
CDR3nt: TGTGCCAGCAGCCGTAGACAGGGGGAAAAGGCGATCCGAGCTTTCTTT
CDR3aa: CASSRRQGEKAIRAFF

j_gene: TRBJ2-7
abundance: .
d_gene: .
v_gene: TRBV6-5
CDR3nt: .
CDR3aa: CASSTSGTGGAEQYF

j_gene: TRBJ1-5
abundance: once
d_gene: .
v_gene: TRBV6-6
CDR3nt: TGTGCCAGCAGTAACGGGAATCAGCCCCAGCATTTT
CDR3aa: CASSNGNQPQHF

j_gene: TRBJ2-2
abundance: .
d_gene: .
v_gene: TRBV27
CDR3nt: TGTGCCAGCAGTTTTCCGGGGAGGGGGGAGCTGTTTTTT
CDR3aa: CASSFPGRGELFF

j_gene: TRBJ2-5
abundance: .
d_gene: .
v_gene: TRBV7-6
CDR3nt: TGTGCCAGCAGCAGGATAGGACAGCTAATCCAAGAGACCCAGTACTTC
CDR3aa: CASSRIGQLIQETQYF

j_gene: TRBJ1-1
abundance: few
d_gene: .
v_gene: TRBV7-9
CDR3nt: TGTGCCAGCAGCTTAACCCGAGACGCGGGCACTGAAGCTTTCTTT
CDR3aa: CASSLTRDAGTEAFF

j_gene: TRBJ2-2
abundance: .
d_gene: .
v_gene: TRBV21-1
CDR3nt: TGTGCCAGCAGCAAATGGGACAGGGGGATTGGAACCGGGGAGCTGTTTTTT
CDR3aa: CASSKWDRGIGTGELFF

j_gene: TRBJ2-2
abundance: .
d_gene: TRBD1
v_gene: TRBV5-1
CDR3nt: TGCGCCAGCAACCTAGGACAGGGCGGAACCGGGGAGCTGTTTTTT
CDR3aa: CASNLGQGGTGELFF

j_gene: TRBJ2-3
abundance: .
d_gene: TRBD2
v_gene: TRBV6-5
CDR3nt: TGTGCCAGCAGTTACGTGCGGGAGGGCCGGGATACGCAGTATTTT
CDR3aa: CASSYVREGRDTQYF

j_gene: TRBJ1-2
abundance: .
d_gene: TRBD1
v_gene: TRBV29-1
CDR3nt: TGCAGCGGGGGACAGGGAAGTGGCTACACCTTC
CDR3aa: CSGGQGSGYTF